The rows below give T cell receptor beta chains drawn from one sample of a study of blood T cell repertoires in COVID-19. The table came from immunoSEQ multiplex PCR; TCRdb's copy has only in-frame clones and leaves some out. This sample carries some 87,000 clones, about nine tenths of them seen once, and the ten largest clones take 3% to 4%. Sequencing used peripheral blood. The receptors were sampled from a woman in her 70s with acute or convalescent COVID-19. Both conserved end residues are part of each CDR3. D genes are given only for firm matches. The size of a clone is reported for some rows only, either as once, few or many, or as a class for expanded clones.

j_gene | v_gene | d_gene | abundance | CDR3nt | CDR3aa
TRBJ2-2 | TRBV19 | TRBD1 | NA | TGTGCCAGTAGTGACAGGGGCAGCGGAGGGTACACCGGGGAGCTGTTTTTT | CASSDRGSGGYTGELFF
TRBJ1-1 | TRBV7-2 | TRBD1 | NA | TGTGCCAGCAGGGGACAGGGGATGGGCGCTGAAGCTTTCTTT | CASRGQGMGAEAFF
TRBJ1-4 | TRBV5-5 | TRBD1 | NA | TGTGCCAGCAGGGCCAACAGGGGAGGCTCCGAAAAACTGTTTTTT | CASRANRGGSEKLFF
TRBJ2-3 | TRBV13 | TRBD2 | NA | TGTGCCAGCAGCGTACTAGCGGGGGGCCCATACACAGATACGCAGTATTTT | CASSVLAGGPYTDTQYF
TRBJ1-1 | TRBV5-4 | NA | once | TGTGCCAGCAGCCCCTCAGAGGCACAGGGCTCCTGGAGAGCTTTCTTT | CASSPSEAQGSWRAFF
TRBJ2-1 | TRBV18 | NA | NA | TGTGCCAGCTCACGCAGTACAGGGTACAATGAGCAGTTCTTC | CASSRSTGYNEQFF
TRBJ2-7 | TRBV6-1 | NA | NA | TGTGCCAGCAGTGAACTCCAGACAGGACATCACTTC | CASSELQTGHHF
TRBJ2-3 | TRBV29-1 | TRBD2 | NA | TGCAGCGGAGGAATAGCGGGGGGGCTGACAGATACGCAGTATTTT | CSGGIAGGLTDTQYF
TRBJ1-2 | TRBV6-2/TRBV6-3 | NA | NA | TGTGCCAGCAGCTGGACAGCCAACTATGGCTACACCTTC | CASSWTANYGYTF
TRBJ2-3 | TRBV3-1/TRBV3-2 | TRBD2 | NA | TGTGCCAGCAGCCGTAGCGGGGGTAGCGCAGATACGCAGTATTTT | CASSRSGGSADTQYF
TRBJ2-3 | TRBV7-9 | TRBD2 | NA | TGTGCCAGCAGCGCCAGCGGGGTAGATACGCAGTATTTT | CASSASGVDTQYF
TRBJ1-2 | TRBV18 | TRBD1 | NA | TGTGCCAGCTCTCCCGACAGGGACTATGGCTACACCTTC | CASSPDRDYGYTF
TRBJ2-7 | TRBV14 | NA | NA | TGTGCCAGCAGCCAAGATGTGGAGGTCTCGTTTGGGAGGCTGAGGCCCTACGAGCAGTACTTC | CASSQDVEVSFGRLRPYEQYF
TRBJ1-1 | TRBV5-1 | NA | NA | TGCGCCAGCACCCTAATCGCGGGGCCCTCCCTCATGAACACTGAAGCTTTCTTT | CASTLIAGPSLMNTEAFF
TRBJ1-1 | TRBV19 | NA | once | TGTGCCAGTAGTACCCAAGGACAGTTCGCTGAAGCTTTCTTT | CASSTQGQFAEAFF
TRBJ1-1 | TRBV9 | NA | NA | TGTGCCAGCAGCGTAGGTCTATTCACTGAAGCTTTCTTT | CASSVGLFTEAFF
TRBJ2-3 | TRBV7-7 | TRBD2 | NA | TGTGCTAGCAGCCGGACTAGCGGTATCACAGATACGCAGTATTTT | CASSRTSGITDTQYF
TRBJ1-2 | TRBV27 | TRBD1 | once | TGTGCCAGCAGTCCTCGAGGGGGCGGCTATGGCTACACCTTC | CASSPRGGGYGYTF
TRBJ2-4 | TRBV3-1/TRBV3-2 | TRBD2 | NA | TGTGCCAGCAGCCCGACTAGCGGAGCCAAAAACATTCAGTACTTC | CASSPTSGAKNIQYF
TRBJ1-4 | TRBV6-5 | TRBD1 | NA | TGTGCCAGCAGTCTCGGACAGGGCGGGAATGAAAAACTGTTTTTT | CASSLGQGGNEKLFF
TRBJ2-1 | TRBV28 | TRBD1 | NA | TGTGCCAGCAGCTCCGGGACAGGGTTTATCGATGAGCAGTTCTTC | CASSSGTGFIDEQFF
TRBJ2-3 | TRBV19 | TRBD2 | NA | TGTGCCAGTAGTATAGCTGCGGGGGGGCCGACAGATACGCAGTATTTT | CASSIAAGGPTDTQYF
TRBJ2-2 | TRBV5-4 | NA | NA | TGTGCCAGCAGCCGGGTACTAGGTGCGTCCGGGGAGCTGTTTTTT | CASSRVLGASGELFF
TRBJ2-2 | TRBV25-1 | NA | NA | TGTGCCAGCAGATACGGGAACACCGGGGAGCTGTTTTTT | CASRYGNTGELFF
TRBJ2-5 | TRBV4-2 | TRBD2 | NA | TGTGCCAGCAGCCAAGATCCCTCCAGCGGGGGCGCCCCTGAGACCCAGTACTTC | CASSQDPSSGGAPETQYF
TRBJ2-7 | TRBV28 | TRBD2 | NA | TGTGCCAGCAGTTTAGTCCTAGCGGGAGTCTACGAGCAGTACTTC | CASSLVLAGVYEQYF
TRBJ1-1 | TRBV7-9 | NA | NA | TGTGCCAGCAGCTCCCTATGGCAGGGGAACACTGAAGCTTTCTTT | CASSSLWQGNTEAFF
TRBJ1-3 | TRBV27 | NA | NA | TGTGCCAGCAGATCATCGGGGTCTGGAAACACCATATATTTT | CASRSSGSGNTIYF
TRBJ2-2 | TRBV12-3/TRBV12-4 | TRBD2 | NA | TGTGCCAGCAGCCGTGGACTAGCCGGGGAGCTGTTTTTT | CASSRGLAGELFF
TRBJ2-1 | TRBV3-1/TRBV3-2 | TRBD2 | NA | TGTGCCAGCAGCCAAGATTTTTATTCGCATCGGGAGGCCTACAATGAGCAGTTCTTC | CASSQDFYSHREAYNEQFF
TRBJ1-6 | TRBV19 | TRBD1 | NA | TGTGCCAGTAGTATTGACCGTAGGACAGGGGGATCGAGCTCCTATAATTCACCCCTCCACTTT | CASSIDRRTGGSSSYNSPLHF
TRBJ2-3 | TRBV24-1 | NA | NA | TGTGCCACCAGTGGTCAGGGGTCAGATACGCAGTATTTT | CATSGQGSDTQYF
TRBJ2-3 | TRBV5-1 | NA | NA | TGCGCCAGCAGCTTGGTGAGACAGAGCACAGATACGCAGTATTTT | CASSLVRQSTDTQYF
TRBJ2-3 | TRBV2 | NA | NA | TGTGCCAGCAGTGCACCGACAGGTTGGAGCACAGATACGCAGTATTTT | CASSAPTGWSTDTQYF
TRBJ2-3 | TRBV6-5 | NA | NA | TGTGCCAGCAAGGAGACGGCAGGGTTCACAGATACGCAGTATTTT | CASKETAGFTDTQYF
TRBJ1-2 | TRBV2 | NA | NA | TGTGCCAGCAGTGAAGCGGTGACAGTAAATGGCTACACCTTC | CASSEAVTVNGYTF
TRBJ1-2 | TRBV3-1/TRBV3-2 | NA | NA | TGTGCCAGCAGCCAAGCTGTGGGACTCACCGGCTACACCTTC | CASSQAVGLTGYTF
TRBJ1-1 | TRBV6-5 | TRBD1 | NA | TGTGCCAGCAGGGGGGACAGTATGAACACTGAAGCTTTCTTT | CASRGDSMNTEAFF
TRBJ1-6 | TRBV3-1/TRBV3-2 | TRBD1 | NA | TGTGCCAGCAGCCATTCCCAGGGGGGTTCACCCCTCCACTTT | CASSHSQGGSPLHF
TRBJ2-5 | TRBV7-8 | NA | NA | TGTGCCAGCAGCCCCCTGGGGCTAGTTGGGGAGACCCAGTACTTC | CASSPLGLVGETQYF
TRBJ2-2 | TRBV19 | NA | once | TGTGCCAGTAGCCAAACTGCGAACACCGGGGAGCTGTTTTTT | CASSQTANTGELFF
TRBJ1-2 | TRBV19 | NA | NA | TGTGCCAGTAGCCCCCCCCTAGGGCCAGGGATTAATGGCTACACCTTC | CASSPPLGPGINGYTF
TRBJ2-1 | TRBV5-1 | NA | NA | TGCGCCAGCAGCTTGGGGGGCGCAAGGAATGAGCAGTTCTTC | CASSLGGARNEQFF
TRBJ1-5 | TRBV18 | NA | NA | TGTGCCAGCTCACCCGGGACACCCGATCAGCCCCAGCATTTT | CASSPGTPDQPQHF
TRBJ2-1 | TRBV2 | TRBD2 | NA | TGTGCCAGCAGTGGAACTAGCGTAGCCTACAATGAGCAGTTCTTC | CASSGTSVAYNEQFF
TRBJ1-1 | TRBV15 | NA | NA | TGTGCCACCAGCAGAACTAGGGATAGGATTGGGAACACTGAAGCTTTCTTT | CATSRTRDRIGNTEAFF
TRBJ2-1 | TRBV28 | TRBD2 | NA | TGTGCCAGCAGTGTCCTAGCGGGGGGGCAAAATGAGCAGTTCTTC | CASSVLAGGQNEQFF
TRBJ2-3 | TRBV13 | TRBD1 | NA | TGTGCCAGCAGCCCCAGGACAGGGGGGACAGATACGCAGTATTTT | CASSPRTGGTDTQYF
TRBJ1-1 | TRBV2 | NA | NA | TGTGCCAGCAGTGAGAGGGGGAGTAACACTGAAGCTTTCTTT | CASSERGSNTEAFF